Listed below are T cell receptor beta chains from one sample, sequenced in a study of lymphopenia after photon versus proton radiotherapy. TCRdb's copy holds only in-frame clones and misses some; the assay was immunoSEQ multiplex PCR. The sample shows over 25,000 clones, approximately 86% of them seen only once. Sequences were derived from peripheral blood, sampled from a patient treated with proton-based radiotherapy. These receptors were collected from a woman aged 60 to 75 with cholangiocarcinoma. Some clones in this sample may be carry-over from other donors' samples. Both conserved end residues are part of each CDR3. The size of a clone is reported for some rows only, either as once, few or many, or as a class for expanded clones.

>TRBJ1-4|few|TRBV7-9|12
CASSLHGEKLFF
>TRBJ1-1|many|TRBV27|17
CASCPGQGRGWDTEAFF
>TRBJ1-2|.|TRBV5-1|14
CASSQRQGSHGYTF
>TRBJ2-7|.|TRBV4-3|15
CASSQYGTGTYEQYF
>TRBJ2-7|.|TRBV5-1|13
CASSLSLENEQYF
>TRBJ2-7|once|TRBV19|13
CASSPLPYYEQYF
>TRBJ1-2|.|TRBV5-5|13
CASSLARLGPWTF
>TRBJ1-2|.|TRBV7-2|13
CASSLGQGYGYTF
>TRBJ2-5|.|TRBV19|15
CASSLSGGGWETQYF
>TRBJ2-3|.|TRBV29-1|16
CSVGQGRVRSTDTQYF
>TRBJ2-7|once|TRBV6-5|13
CASTPGGVYEQYF
>TRBJ2-1|.|TRBV18|15
CASSPLQGTPNEQFF
>TRBJ2-7|.|TRBV19|14
CASNHSWRWYEQYF
>TRBJ1-2|.|TRBV5-4|13
CASSLDASYGYTF
>TRBJ1-5|.|TRBV12-5|12
CASGYSNQPQHF
>TRBJ1-2|.|TRBV30|20
CAWIFPWAFRDRESNYGYTF
>TRBJ1-2|.|TRBV18|16
CASSPRTGGGWDGYTF
>TRBJ2-7|.|TRBV18|14
CASSPPGIAYEQYF
>TRBJ2-7|.|TRBV27|12
CASGFPVYEQYF
>TRBJ2-2|.|TRBV7-3|16
CASSTPGGENTGELFF
>TRBJ1-5|.|TRBV29-1|16
CSVRVEGGGSNQPQHF
>TRBJ2-7|.|TRBV4-1|13
CATRRSGAVEQYF
>TRBJ1-5|.|TRBV30|14
CAWSRGSGNQPQHF
>TRBJ2-5|.|TRBV6-4|13
CASSSTPQETQYF
>TRBJ2-7|once|TRBV5-1|13
CASSLGSTYEQYF
>TRBJ2-2|.|TRBV11-3|18
CASSLEGRGRLNTGELFF
>TRBJ1-1|.|TRBV6-5|14
CASSYGRANTEAFF
>TRBJ1-1|.|TRBV5-6|14
CASSFQDRVTEAFF
>TRBJ2-1|.|TRBV9|15
CASSVGGTSYNEQFF
>TRBJ1-2|.|TRBV9|15
CASSVEHSSLYGYTF
>TRBJ2-3|.|TRBV18|15
CASSPRDRGLDTQYF
>TRBJ2-5|.|TRBV18|15
CASSPPSGRGETQYF
>TRBJ2-2|.|TRBV5-4|16
CASSFGLGADTGELFF
>TRBJ2-7|.|TRBV5-1|17
CASSSLVTGGEGLEQYF
>TRBJ2-7|.|TRBV28|13
CASSFSGSYEQYF
>TRBJ1-2|few|TRBV2|12
CASSGVSYGYTF
>TRBJ2-7|.|TRBV7-9|13
CASTITGQGEQYF
>TRBJ1-3|.|TRBV5-1|17
CASTPGQGAKFGNTIYF
>TRBJ2-3|.|TRBV18|15
CASSPSDRGTDTQYF
>TRBJ2-5|.|TRBV4-3|16
CASSQDPGQGRKTQYF
>TRBJ2-7|.|TRBV6-5|13
CASSQGPTNEQYF
>TRBJ2-1|.|TRBV5-4|14
CASSPRDWGDEQFF
>TRBJ2-2|.|TRBV11-2|15
CASSPGGRGTGELFF
>TRBJ1-2|few|TRBV19|15
CASRLTPQGNYGYTF
>TRBJ2-7|.|TRBV18|17
CASSPLGTGGVPLEQYF